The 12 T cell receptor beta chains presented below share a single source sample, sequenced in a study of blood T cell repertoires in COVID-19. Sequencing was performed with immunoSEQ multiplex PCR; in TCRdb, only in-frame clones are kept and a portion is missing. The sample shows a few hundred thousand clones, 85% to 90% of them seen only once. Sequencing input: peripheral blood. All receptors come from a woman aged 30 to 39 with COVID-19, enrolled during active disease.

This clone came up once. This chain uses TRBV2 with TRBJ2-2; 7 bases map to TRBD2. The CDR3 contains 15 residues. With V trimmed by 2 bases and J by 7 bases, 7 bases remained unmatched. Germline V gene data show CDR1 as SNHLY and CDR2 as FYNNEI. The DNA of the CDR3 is TGTGCCAGCAGTGAAACGGCGGGAGTTCTCGGGGAGCTGTTTTTT. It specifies CASSETAGVLGELFF.

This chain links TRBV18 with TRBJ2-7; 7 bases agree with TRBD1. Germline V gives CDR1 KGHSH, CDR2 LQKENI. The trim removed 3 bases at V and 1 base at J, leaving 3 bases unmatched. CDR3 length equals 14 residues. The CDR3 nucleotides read TGTGCCAGCTCACCCCGGGACAGATCCTACGAGCAGTACTTC. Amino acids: CASSPRDRSYEQYF.

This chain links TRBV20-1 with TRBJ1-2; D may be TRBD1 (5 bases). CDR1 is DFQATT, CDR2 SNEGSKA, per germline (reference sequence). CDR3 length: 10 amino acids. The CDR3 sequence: CRRQYYGYTF. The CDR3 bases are TGCCGAAGACAGTACTATGGCTACACCTTC.

CDR3 in amino acids: CASNPGPVPTEAFF. The DNA of the CDR3 is TGTGCCAGCAACCCCGGTCCTGTCCCCACTGAAGCTTTCTTT. V is TRBV2 and J is TRBJ1-1, with D unclear. Germline V gene data show CDR1 as SNHLY and CDR2 as FYNNEI. V was clipped by 7 bases and J by 4 bases, with 16 bases between them. The CDR3 totals 14 residues. The complete variable domain, with remaining parts taken from reference TRBV2 and TRBJ1-1, reads EPEVTQTPSHQVTQMGQEVILRCVPISNHLYFYWYRQILGQKVEFLVSFYNNEISEKSEIFDDQFSVERPDGSNFTLKIRSTKLEDSAMYFCASNPGPVPTEAFFGQGTRLTVV.

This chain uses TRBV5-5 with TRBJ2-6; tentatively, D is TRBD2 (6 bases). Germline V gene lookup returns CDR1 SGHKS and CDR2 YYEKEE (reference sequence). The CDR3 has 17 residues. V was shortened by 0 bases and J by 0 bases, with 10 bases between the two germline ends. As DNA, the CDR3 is TGTGCCAGCAGCTTGGGGCCGGGGGACTCTGGGGCCAACGTCCTGACTTTC. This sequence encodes CASSLGPGDSGANVLTF. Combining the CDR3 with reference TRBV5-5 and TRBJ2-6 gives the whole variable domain DAGVTQSPTHLIKTRGQQVTLRCSPISGHKSVSWYQQVLGQGPQFIFQYYEKEERGRGNFPDRFSARQFPNYSSELNVNALLLGDSALYLCASSLGPGDSGANVLTFGAGSRLTVL.

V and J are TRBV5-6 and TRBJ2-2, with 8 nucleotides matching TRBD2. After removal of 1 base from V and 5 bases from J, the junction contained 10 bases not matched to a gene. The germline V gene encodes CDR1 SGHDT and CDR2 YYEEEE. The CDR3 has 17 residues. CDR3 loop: CASSLYLAGGWTGELFF. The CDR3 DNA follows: TGTGCCAGCAGCTTGTATCTGGCGGGAGGATGGACCGGGGAGCTGTTTTTT. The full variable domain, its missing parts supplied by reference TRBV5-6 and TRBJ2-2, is DAGVTQSPTHLIKTRGQQVTLRCSPKSGHDTVSWYQQALGQGPQFIFQYYEEEERQRGNFPDRFSGHQFPNYSSELNVNALLLGDSALYLCASSLYLAGGWTGELFFGEGSRLTVL.

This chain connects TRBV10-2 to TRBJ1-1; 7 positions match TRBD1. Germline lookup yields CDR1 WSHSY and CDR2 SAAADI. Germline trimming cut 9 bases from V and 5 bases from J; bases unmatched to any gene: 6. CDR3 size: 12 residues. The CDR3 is CASMTGKTEAFF. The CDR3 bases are TGCGCCAGTATGACAGGGAAGACTGAAGCTTTCTTT.

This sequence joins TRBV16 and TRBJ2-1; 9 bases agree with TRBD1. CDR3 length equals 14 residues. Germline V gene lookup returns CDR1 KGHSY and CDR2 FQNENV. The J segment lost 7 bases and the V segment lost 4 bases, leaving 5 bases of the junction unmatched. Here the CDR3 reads CASSRTGAWNEQFF. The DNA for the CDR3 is TGTGCCAGCAGCCGGACAGGGGCCTGGAATGAGCAGTTCTTC.

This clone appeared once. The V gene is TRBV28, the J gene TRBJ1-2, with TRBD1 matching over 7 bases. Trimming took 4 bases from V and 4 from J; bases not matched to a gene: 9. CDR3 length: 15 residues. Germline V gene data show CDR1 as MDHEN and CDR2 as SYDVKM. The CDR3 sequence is CASSSDPGQLYGYTF. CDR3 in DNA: TGTGCCAGCAGTTCCGACCCGGGACAGCTCTATGGCTACACCTTC.

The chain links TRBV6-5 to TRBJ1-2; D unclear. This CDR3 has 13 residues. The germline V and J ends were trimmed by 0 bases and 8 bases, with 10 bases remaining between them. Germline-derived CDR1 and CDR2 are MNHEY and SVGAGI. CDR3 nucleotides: TGTGCCAGCAGTTACTCGTCCGGAGGCGGCTACACCTTC. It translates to CASSYSSGGGYTF.

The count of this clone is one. The CDR3 DNA reads as TGTGCCAGCGGACAGCCTAACACTGAAGCTTTCTTT. It specifies CASGQPNTEAFF. V usage is TRBV28 and J usage is TRBJ1-1, with D possibly TRBD1 on 6 matching bases. Trimming took 8 bases from V and 2 from J, leaving 9 bases between them. The CDR3 totals 12 residues. The germline V gene encodes CDR1 MDHEN and CDR2 SYDVKM.

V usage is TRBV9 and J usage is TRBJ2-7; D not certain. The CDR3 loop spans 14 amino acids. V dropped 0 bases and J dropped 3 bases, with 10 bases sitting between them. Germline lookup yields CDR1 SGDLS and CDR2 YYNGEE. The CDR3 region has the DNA TGTGCCAGCAGCGTAGGCAGGTTTGGCTACGAGCAGTACTTC. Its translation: CASSVGRFGYEQYF.